These T cell receptor beta chains were read from a single sample in a study of cytomegalovirus exposure and HLA in healthy donors. Data came from immunoSEQ multiplex PCR; TCRdb stores just in-frame clones and leaves some out. This table holds under 200,000 clones, roughly 78% found once. Source material: PBMCs. These receptors all come from a woman under 40 in good health and CMV-seropositive. Both conserved end residues are part of each CDR3. Fields, in order: J gene, V gene, D gene, CDR3 DNA, CDR3 protein. D genes are given only for firm matches.

>TRBJ1-2|TRBV30|TRBD1
TGTGCCTGGAGTGTAGGACAGGGGACTCACTATGGCTACACCTTC
CAWSVGQGTHYGYTF
>TRBJ2-1|TRBV4-1|TRBD2
TGCGCCAGCACCGGGACTAGCGGGAGGGCGAGAGAGCAGTTCTTC
CASTGTSGRAREQFF
>TRBJ1-1|TRBV18|NA
TGTGCCAGCTCAAGCACAGGGAGTAACACTGAAGCTTTCTTT
CASSSTGSNTEAFF
>TRBJ2-5|TRBV5-4|TRBD2
TGTGCCAGCAGCCCTATAGCGGGAGGGCTCCAAGAGACCCAGTACTTC
CASSPIAGGLQETQYF
>TRBJ2-5|TRBV30|NA
TGTGCCTGGAGGCCAAGGGGTCGGCAAGAGACCCAGTACTTC
CAWRPRGRQETQYF
>TRBJ1-1|TRBV11-2|TRBD1
TGTGCCAGCAGCTTAGAAGCAGGGGGAGCGAACACTGAAGCTTTCTTT
CASSLEAGGANTEAFF
>TRBJ2-7|TRBV30|NA
TGTGCCTGGAGTGCCGGCGCAAGCGGGTTCGCCTACGAGCAGTACTTC
CAWSAGASGFAYEQYF
>TRBJ2-7|TRBV27|NA
TGTGCCAGCAGTCCCCCCGGGGGAGCCAACTACGAGCAGTACTTC
CASSPPGGANYEQYF
>TRBJ1-2|TRBV4-1|NA
TGCGCCAGCAGCCAAGAAGCGACGGGACAAACCTATGGCTACACCTTC
CASSQEATGQTYGYTF
>TRBJ1-1|TRBV4-2|NA
TGTGCCAGCAGCCAAGAACTTCAGGTCGGAGCTTTCTTT
CASSQELQVGAFF